This TCR beta chain originates from a study of tumor-infiltrating lymphocytes in primary liver carcinoma. In the study overall: Men and women, 30 to 69 years of age, made up the patients.

For blood RNA, unsorted whole blood served as the source, and germline DNA was extracted too. A constant-region primer primed TCR beta cDNA synthesis from 400 to 550 ng of total RNA. Three rounds of nested multiplex PCR with slightly modified ARM-PCR produced TCR beta libraries. TRBV1-TRBV30 forward primers paired with a C-beta reverse primer were used in the first two PCR rounds, which ran roughly 11 cycles each. MiXCR, applied by TCRdb to the multiplex PCR reads, yields one record per CDR3 protein. This table has fewer than 350,000 distinct CDR3 sequences, 60% to 80% appearing once. With regard to this clonotype: A much larger clone differs from this one at a single base, so this may be a read error.

Germline V gene lookup returns CDR1 MNHEY and CDR2 SVGAGI. The V and J ends lost 2 bases and 5 bases respectively, with 16 bases between them. The CDR3 totals 16 residues. This chain connects TRBV6-5 to TRBJ2-1; D is uncertain. The sample comprised peripheral blood. This receptor was taken from a man aged 40-55 years with primary liver carcinoma and hepatitis B virus infection. The CDR3 loop is CASSYLGLLGNNEQFF. The CDR3 region has the DNA TGTGCCAGCAGTTACCTGGGCCTCCTGGGAAACAATGAGCAGTTCTTC.